This record concerns one T cell receptor beta chain sequence. This PCR relied on a set of 60 Vbeta primers and 13 Jbeta primers. Method: immunoSEQ multiplex PCR; TCRdb's copy keeps in-frame clones and lacks some. This repertoire shows under 200,000 clones, roughly 80% found once; its top ten account for under 1.5%. This sample was taken from a study of cytomegalovirus exposure and HLA in healthy donors. This CDR3 has 15 residues. Germline V gene data show CDR1 as MNHEY and CDR2 as SVGAGI. The ends lost 5 bases at V and 4 bases at J; junction bases unmatched: 6. This sequence was found in a woman under 40 in good health and CMV-seronegative. The chain joins TRBV6-5 to TRBJ1-5, with 9 positions matching TRBD1. Sequencing was carried out using PBMCs. The CDR3 loop reads CASSLQGAINQPQHF. DNA for the CDR3: TGTGCCAGCAGTCTACAGGGGGCCATAAATCAGCCCCAGCATTTT.